The rows below give T cell receptor beta chains drawn from one sample of a study of read filtering for tumor transcriptome and immune sequencing. Using its own MiXCR run on the reads, TCRdb lists one record per CDR3 protein. The table records 25,000 to 35,000 distinct CDR3 sequences, approximately 15% of them present only once. The sample comprised a population of CD138-negative cells sorted from bone marrow. The receptor source for this set is a donor at least 40 years old with multiple myeloma. Both conserved end residues are part of each CDR3. The D gene is left open where the match is weak. Not all rows give a size; the values are once, few, many and, for expanded clones, a class.

many | TRBJ2-2 | TRBV29-1 | NA | CSVSGATNTGELFF | TGCAGCGTTAGTGGCGCAACGAACACCGGGGAGCTGTTTTTT
many | TRBJ1-1 | TRBV27 | NA | CASRKDRNTEAFF | TGTGCCAGCAGGAAAGACAGGAACACTGAAGCTTTCTTT
many | TRBJ2-3 | TRBV6-1 | TRBD2 | CASSEEVAGGTDTQYF | TGTGCCAGCAGTGAAGAGGTAGCGGGAGGCACAGATACGCAGTATTTT
few | TRBJ2-3 | TRBV29-1 | TRBD1 | CSVDQGADTQYF | TGCAGCGTTGACCAGGGGGCAGATACGCAGTATTTT
many | TRBJ2-1 | TRBV6-1 | TRBD2 | CASRMGGSYNEQFF | TGTGCCAGCAGAATGGGGGGGTCCTACAATGAGCAGTTCTTC
many | TRBJ2-5 | TRBV3-1 | TRBD2 | CASSQIAGQTQYF | TGTGCCAGCAGCCAAATAGCGGGTCAGACCCAGTACTTC
many | TRBJ2-3 | TRBV7-9 | NA | CASSGTGTDTQYF | TGTGCCAGCAGCGGAACGGGTACAGATACGCAGTATTTT
many | TRBJ2-4 | TRBV21-1 | NA | CASSKGTRVLAKNIQYF | TGTGCCAGCAGCAAAGGAACAAGGGTACTAGCCAAAAACATTCAGTACTTC
many | TRBJ2-5 | TRBV3-2 | NA | CASSLLGLAEVPETQYF | TGTGCCAGCAGCCTCCTTGGACTAGCGGAGGTCCCGGAGACCCAGTACTTC
many | TRBJ1-2 | TRBV30 | NA | CACYQGNYGYTF | TGTGCCTGTTATCAGGGGAACTATGGCTACACCTTC
many | TRBJ2-1 | TRBV12-3/TRBV12-4 | TRBD2 | CASRTLAGDNEQFF | TGTGCCAGTAGGACACTAGCGGGAGATAATGAGCAGTTCTTC
NA | TRBJ2-2 | TRBV3-1 | TRBD2 | CASSPQLAGNTGELFF | TGTGCCAGCAGCCCACAATTAGCGGGAAACACCGGGGAGCTGTTTTTT
many | TRBJ2-1 | TRBV6-4 | TRBD2 | CASSVASGSMDEQFF | TGTGCCAGCAGTGTGGCTAGCGGGAGTATGGATGAGCAGTTCTTC
many | TRBJ1-1 | TRBV27 | NA | CASSLAWYTEAFF | TGTGCCAGCAGTTTAGCGTGGTACACTGAAGCTTTCTTT
NA | TRBJ2-3 | TRBV19 | NA | CASTGHSTDTQYF | TGTGCCAGTACGGGACATAGCACAGATACGCAGTATTTT
many | TRBJ2-1 | TRBV19 | TRBD2 | CASSIGGRAGSNEQFF | TGTGCCAGTAGTATTGGGGGGAGGGCCGGGTCAAATGAGCAGTTCTTC
many | TRBJ2-3 | TRBV3-1 | NA | CASSHEGEDTQYF | TGTGCCAGCAGCCACGAGGGCGAAGATACGCAGTATTTT
NA | TRBJ2-2 | TRBV19 | TRBD2 | CASWAGGHTGELFF | TGTGCCAGTTGGGCGGGGGGGCACACCGGGGAGCTGTTTTTT
NA | TRBJ1-1 | TRBV4-2 | NA | CASSQGDPDTEAFF | TGTGCCAGCAGCCAGGGGGATCCGGACACTGAGGCTTTCTTT
many | TRBJ2-5 | TRBV29-1 | NA | CSVDLAVGDETQYF | TGCAGCGTTGACCTCGCAGTGGGGGACGAGACCCAGTACTTC
NA | TRBJ1-5 | TRBV5-5 | TRBD1 | CASSFSRTGPQPQHF | TGTGCCAGCAGCTTCTCCCGGACAGGGCCTCAGCCCCAGCATTTT
many | TRBJ2-1 | TRBV6-6 | TRBD1 | CASSIPGQGANEQFF | TGTGCCAGCAGTATACCGGGACAGGGGGCGAATGAGCAGTTCTTC